A selection of T cell receptor beta chains follows, all from one sample in a study of OX40 agonist ivuxolimab in advanced cancers. Repertoires were generated with immunoSEQ multiplex PCR, while TCRdb's copy carries only in-frame clones and drops some. This table holds around 62,000 clones, around 80% found once. The starting material was CD4+ or CD8+ T cells sorted from blood, obtained in a trial of the OX40 agonist ivuxolimab. These receptor sequences come from an adult with an advanced solid tumor such as melanoma, head and neck, liver or kidney cancer. CDR3s include the opening cysteine and the closing phenylalanine or tryptophan. Each record gives: D gene, J gene, V gene, clone size, CDR3 DNA, CDR3 protein. The D gene is left open where the match is weak. Part of the rows lack a size; the others show once, few, many or a class for expanded clones.

. TRBJ2-5 TRBV6-5 once TGTGCCAGCAGTTACGGGTCAGGGTCGGGCGGGACCCAGTACTTC CASSYGSGSGGTQYF
. TRBJ1-2 TRBV6-5 . TGTGCCAGCAGTTACGGGATGCAGGGGAGCTATGGCTACACCTTC CASSYGMQGSYGYTF
. TRBJ1-5 TRBV27 . TGTGCCAGCAGGGGACAAGGGGGGTTCGATCAGCCCCAGCATTTT CASRGQGGFDQPQHF
. TRBJ2-3 TRBV29-1 . TGCAGCGTTGGGTTCACAGATACGCAGTATTTT CSVGFTDTQYF
. TRBJ1-4 TRBV28 . TGTGCCAGCAGTTTCCCTAACGGGCAGGTTAACGTAGAAACACTGTTTTTT CASSFPNGQVNVETLFF
. TRBJ2-7 TRBV4-3 . TGCGCCAGCAGCCAAGCCCCCAGCTACGAGCAGTACTTC CASSQAPSYEQYF
. TRBJ2-5 TRBV11-1 . TGTGCCAGCAGCTCAGGGGGGGGTTTGGGAGAGACCCAGTACTTC CASSSGGGLGETQYF
. TRBJ1-1 TRBV10-3 few TGTGCCATCAGTGTGGGCCCAACGGGCACTGAAGCTTTCTTT CAISVGPTGTEAFF
TRBD1 TRBJ2-2 TRBV27 . TGTGCCAGCCAAAGGGACAGCCTCACCGGGGAGCTGTTTTTT CASQRDSLTGELFF
. TRBJ2-2 TRBV5-4 . TGTGCGATTAGTAGCAGCGCGAACACCGGGGAGCTGTTTTTT CAISSSANTGELFF
. TRBJ2-2 TRBV9 . TGTGCCAGCAGCGGGAGAAACGGGGAGCTGTTTTTT CASSGRNGELFF
. TRBJ2-5 TRBV29-1 . TGCAGCGTTCGGAGGGGAGAGGTGGAGACCCAGTACTTC CSVRRGEVETQYF
TRBD1 TRBJ1-2 TRBV2 . TGTGCCAGCAGGGCCGGGTGGCAGGGGGTCTATGGCTACACCTTC CASRAGWQGVYGYTF
TRBD1 TRBJ1-4 TRBV2 once TGTGCCAGCACAAGGGACAGGTTTAATGAAAAACTGTTTTTT CASTRDRFNEKLFF
. TRBJ1-1 TRBV7-2 . TGTGCCAGCAGCGGGCCAAGGCAGGGGAACACTGAAGCTTTCTTT CASSGPRQGNTEAFF
. TRBJ2-7 TRBV20-1 . TGCAGTGCTAGAGATCACGACGAGCAGTACTTC CSARDHDEQYF
TRBD2 TRBJ2-2 TRBV4-1 few TGCGCCAGCAGCCAAGGAGTAACTAGCGCACTGAACACCGGGGAGCTGTTTTTT CASSQGVTSALNTGELFF
TRBD1 TRBJ2-5 TRBV7-2 . TGTGCCAGCAGCGCCGATCAGGGGGTCTCGGAGACCCAGTACTTC CASSADQGVSETQYF
. TRBJ2-7 TRBV21-1 . TGTGCCAGCCGGGATCCGAGGAACGAGCAGTACTTC CASRDPRNEQYF
. TRBJ1-4 TRBV28 . TGTGCCAGCAGTGAATACGACCCCCAGTGGGGTCCGAATGAAAAACTGTTTTTT CASSEYDPQWGPNEKLFF
TRBD1 TRBJ2-4 TRBV11-2 few TGTGCCAGCAGCATGACAGGGGTCCCCCCAAACATTCAGTACTTC CASSMTGVPPNIQYF
. TRBJ1-4 TRBV30 . TGTGCCTGGAGTATAAAACAGGGTTGGGATGAAAAACTGTTTTTT CAWSIKQGWDEKLFF
. TRBJ1-4 TRBV18 few TGTGCCAGCTCACGAGGAATTGTGGGACTGAATGAAAAACTGTTTTTT CASSRGIVGLNEKLFF
. TRBJ1-1 TRBV6-5 . TGTGCCAGCAGTTCGGCGGGGAACCTGAACACTGAAGCTTTCTTT CASSSAGNLNTEAFF
. TRBJ2-3 TRBV5-8 . TGTGCCAGCAGCTGGAGGGAGGGCACAGATACGCAGTATTTT CASSWREGTDTQYF
TRBD2 TRBJ2-1 TRBV27 . TGTGCCAGCAGTTTCCCAACTAGCGGGAGGACACACAATGAGCAGTTCTTC CASSFPTSGRTHNEQFF
TRBD2 TRBJ2-5 TRBV18 . TGTGCCAGCTCACCCCGAGCGGGGGCGAAGACCCAGTACTTC CASSPRAGAKTQYF
TRBD2 TRBJ2-1 TRBV19 . TGTGCCAGTAGTATCCGGGGGCGACTAGCGGGAGCGTCCAATGAGCAGTTCTTC CASSIRGRLAGASNEQFF
TRBD1 TRBJ2-2 TRBV9 . TGTGCCAGCAGCATCACAGGGGTAGAGGGAACCGGGGAGCTGTTTTTT CASSITGVEGTGELFF
. TRBJ2-3 TRBV2 . TGTGCCAGCAGGGGAGACAGAGTTAATACGCAGTATTTT CASRGDRVNTQYF
. TRBJ2-2 TRBV29-1 once TGCAGCGTTGAAATGGGGCTTTCAAGGGGTACCGGGGAGCTGTTTTTT CSVEMGLSRGTGELFF
TRBD2 TRBJ2-7 TRBV27 . TGTGCCAGCAGTTTAAAGAGGACTAGCGGGAGTAATTCCTACGAGCAGTACTTC CASSLKRTSGSNSYEQYF
. TRBJ2-1 TRBV7-6 . TGTGCCAGCAGCTTAGGGGATCGCGGGCCCACCTACAATGAGCAGTTCTTC CASSLGDRGPTYNEQFF
. TRBJ1-6 TRBV2 . TGTGCCAGCAGTGATTCCCAGGGTTCACCCCTCCACTTT CASSDSQGSPLHF
. TRBJ2-5 TRBV7-2 . TGTGCCAGCAGAAAAGGTCCGGGTCAGGGGAAGTACTTC CASRKGPGQGKYF
TRBD2 TRBJ2-1 TRBV2 once TGTGCCAGCAAGCCGTTGGTAGCGGGATCCCATGAGCAGTTCTTC CASKPLVAGSHEQFF
. TRBJ2-1 TRBV27 . TGTGCCAGCAGCTTCTGGAGGGAGGACAATGAGCAGTTCTTC CASSFWREDNEQFF
TRBD2 TRBJ2-1 TRBV19 . TGTGCCAGTAGTAAGGGGACTAGCGGGTTTGAGCAGTTCTTC CASSKGTSGFEQFF
. TRBJ1-2 TRBV5-5 . TGTGCCAGCAGCCTAACAGGGACCGCGAGCTATGGCTACACCTTC CASSLTGTASYGYTF
TRBD1 TRBJ1-3 TRBV5-6 . TGTGCCAGCAGCTTGGTGACAGGGGGAAACACCATATATTTT CASSLVTGGNTIYF
TRBD1 TRBJ2-7 TRBV7-2 . TGTGCCAGCAGGTTGACAGGGGTGGGCGAGCAGTACTTC CASRLTGVGEQYF
TRBD1 TRBJ1-2 TRBV6-6 . TGTGCCAGCAGTTACTCTGCAGGGGGAGGCTACACCTTC CASSYSAGGGYTF
. TRBJ1-4 TRBV9 few TGTGCCAGCAGCGTAGATCTGGGACCTGGGGAACTGTTTTTT CASSVDLGPGELFF
. TRBJ2-7 TRBV7-2 . TGTGCCAGCAGCTTAGGTCCTAACCCGTACTACGAGCAGTACTTC CASSLGPNPYYEQYF
TRBD2 TRBJ2-1 TRBV5-1 few TGCGCCAGCAGCTCATCATCTGGCGGGAGGGAATCCTACAATGAGCAGTTCTTC CASSSSSGGRESYNEQFF
TRBD2 TRBJ2-3 TRBV10-3 . TGTGCAGGCGGGAGTGTAGATACGCAGTATTTT CAGGSVDTQYF
. TRBJ1-2 TRBV7-9 . TGTGCCAGCAGCTCCACAGGGAATTTCGACTATGGCTACACCTTC CASSSTGNFDYGYTF
. TRBJ1-2 TRBV6-6 . TGTGCCAGTTCGACAGGCGGGGGCTACACCTTC CASSTGGGYTF
. TRBJ2-2 TRBV5-8 few TGTGCCAGCAGCTACAGGAACACCGGGGAGCTGTTTTTT CASSYRNTGELFF